Each of the 29 T cell receptor beta chains below was sequenced from the same sample in a study of CD8 T cells in ankylosing spondylitis. TCRdb reanalysed the 5' RACE reads using MiXCR and keeps one entry per CDR3 protein. The repertoire has approximately 140,000 distinct CDR3 sequences, around 8.5% of them found once; the top ten carry more than 3%. The sample comprised blood, either unsorted or a sorted T cell fraction (not recorded which). These receptors were obtained from a male donor with ankylosing spondylitis or in good health (not recorded which).

This clonotype was recorded a few times. V usage is TRBV7-2 and J usage is TRBJ2-3; no clear D. Germline V gene data show CDR1 as SGHTA and CDR2 as FQGNSA. The CDR3 covers 14 residues. Trimming left V 2 bases short and J 2 bases short, with 8 bases between. CDR3 coding DNA: TGTGCCAGCAGCTTATTTGCGGACACAGATACGCAGTATTTT. It encodes CASSLFADTDTQYF.

There are many counts of this clonotype. This chain links TRBV4-1 with TRBJ2-1; weak D call: TRBD2 (6 bases). The CDR3 loop spans 16 amino acids. Germline assignment: CDR1 MGHRA and CDR2 YSYEKL. V was shortened by 3 bases and J by 4 bases, with 16 bases between the two germline ends. DNA for the CDR3: TGCGCCAGCAGCCAGCTAGCGCCCGAGGGGTACAATGAGCAGTTCTTC. Amino acids: CASSQLAPEGYNEQFF.

The table lists this clonotype with many counts. CDR3 bases: TGTGCCAGCAGCTTATTTGCCGGGGGCAGCCGGGGCACTGAAGCTTTCTTT. Protein sequence: CASSLFAGGSRGTEAFF. The chain joins TRBV7-2 to TRBJ1-1; a weak D match, TRBD1 (6 bases). V was trimmed by 2 bases and J by 4 bases, leaving 20 bases between them. The CDR3 covers 17 residues. The germline V gene encodes CDR1 SGHTA and CDR2 FQGNSA.

In this sample, this clonotype turned up many times. This rearrangement joins TRBV7-2 to TRBJ2-5; D remains ambiguous. The CDR3 length is 15 residues. The germline V gene encodes CDR1 SGHTA and CDR2 FQGNSA. V lost 2 bases and J lost 5, with 15 bases in between. DNA for the CDR3: TGTGCCAGCAGCTTAACCCGACTGGCGCAGGAGACCCAGTACTTC. Translating it yields CASSLTRLAQETQYF. The whole variable domain, remainder taken from reference TRBV7-2 and TRBJ2-5, is GAGVSQSPSNKVTEKGKDVELRCDPISGHTALYWYRQSLGQGLEFLIYFQGNSAPDKSGLPSDRFSAERTGGSVSTLTIQRTQQEDSAVYLCASSLTRLAQETQYFGPGTRLLVL.

This clonotype has just a few counts. This rearrangement joins TRBV28 to TRBJ1-5; weak D call: TRBD1 (6 bases). V lost 3 bases and J 3 bases, leaving 9 bases between the germline ends. CDR1 and CDR2 (germline): MDHEN, SYDVKM. The CDR3 contains 14 residues. For the CDR3, the DNA is TGTGCCAGCAGTTTGGGACAATTCAATCAGCCCCAGCATTTT. It translates to CASSLGQFNQPQHF.

This clonotype was seen repeatedly, ten times or more. The chain employs TRBV27 and TRBJ2-2; D is ambiguous. Germline CDR1 MNHEY, CDR2 SMNVEV (reference sequence). Deletions cut 2 bases from V and 6 bases from J, with 10 bases between. The CDR3 runs to 14 residues. The DNA for the CDR3 is TGTGCCAGCAGTTTAGGTTGGGTAGCCGGGGAGCTGTTTTTT. Translation: CASSLGWVAGELFF.

The chain recombines TRBV5-1 with TRBJ2-1; D is undetermined. The length of the CDR3 is 13 residues. Per the germline V gene, CDR1 is SGHRS and CDR2 is YFSETQ. V was trimmed by 6 bases and J by 6 bases, leaving 13 bases between them. CDR3 in amino acids: CASTGDTLNEQFF. Written as DNA, the CDR3 is TGCGCCAGCACCGGTGACACACTCAATGAGCAGTTCTTC.

Many counts were recorded for this clonotype. This rearrangement joins TRBV10-3 to TRBJ2-7; the D is unclear. Between the trimmed V and J ends, which lost 1 base and 1 base, there was a span of 8 bases. Looked up from germline, CDR1 is ENHRY and CDR2 is SYGVKD. The CDR3 loop spans 14 amino acids. CDR3 DNA sequence: TGTGCCATCAGTGAGTGGCAGAATTCCTACGAGCAGTACTTC. Translating gives CAISEWQNSYEQYF.

The sample holds many counts of this clonotype. The genes are TRBV5-1 and TRBJ2-1; D is tentatively TRBD1 or TRBD2 (5 bases each). The length of the CDR3 is 15 residues. Deletions cut 1 base from V and 5 bases from J, with 13 bases between. Per germline, CDR1 SGHRS and CDR2 YFSETQ. Written as DNA, the CDR3 is TGCGCCAGCAGCTTGACTTGGGACCGAGACAATGAGCAGTTCTTC. This translates into CASSLTWDRDNEQFF.

This clonotype was seen only a few times. CDR3 residues: CASSELRRGYTF. The CDR3 DNA follows: TGTGCCAGCAGTGAACTTAGGCGCGGCTACACCTTC. This sequence joins TRBV25-1 and TRBJ1-2; D gene ambiguous. This CDR3 has 12 amino acids. Germline CDR1 and CDR2: MGHDK and SYGVNS. V was cut by 2 bases and J by 8 bases, with 9 bases left in between.

This clonotype showed up many times. The genes are TRBV7-3 and TRBJ1-3, with a possible D match to TRBD1 (6 bases). CDR3 length equals 15 residues. Trimming shortened V by 2 bases and J by 8 bases, and 16 bases separated the two germline ends. Germline V gene sequence: CDR1 SGHTA, CDR2 FQGTGA. The CDR3 protein is CASSLVQGRPDTIYF. CDR3 sequence (DNA): TGTGCCAGCAGCTTAGTACAGGGAAGGCCGGACACCATATATTTT.

This clonotype has a count of ten or more. The CDR3 loop reads CASSYRGDTEAFF. The CDR3 DNA is TGTGCCAGCAGTTACCGAGGGGACACTGAAGCTTTCTTT. The chain links TRBV6-6 to TRBJ1-1, with a possible D match to TRBD1 (5 bases). Germline lookup yields CDR1 MNHNY and CDR2 SVGAGI (reference sequence). V was trimmed by 2 bases and J by 3 bases, leaving 7 bases between them. The CDR3 length is 13 residues.

This clonotype was detected ten times or more. The V gene is TRBV29-1, the J gene TRBJ2-3; no clear D gene. There are 13 residues in the CDR3. Trimming took off 4 bases at V and 0 bases at J, with 8 bases between the two ends. Germline lookup yields CDR1 SQVTM and CDR2 ANQGSEA. CDR3 sequence: CSVATTSTDTQYF. The CDR3 DNA sequence: TGCAGCGTTGCCACAACTAGCACAGATACGCAGTATTTT.

This clonotype was picked up a small number of times. This chain connects TRBV5-1 to TRBJ2-7; the match to TRBD1 covers 7 bases. CDR3 length: 13 amino acids. From germline, CDR1 is SGHRS and CDR2 YFSETQ. With V trimmed by 4 bases and J by 3 bases, 4 bases remained unmatched. Here the CDR3 DNA reads TGCGCCAGCAGCCTTGGGACAGACTACGAGCAGTACTTC. This codes for CASSLGTDYEQYF.

The rearrangement joins TRBV28 to TRBJ2-7; D ambiguous. Germline loops: CDR1 MDHEN, CDR2 SYDVKM. The CDR3 totals 11 residues. V lost 6 bases and J 8 bases, leaving 11 bases between the germline ends. This chain's CDR3 is CASRLNRKQYF. DNA for the CDR3: TGTGCCAGCAGACTGAATAGAAAGCAGTACTTC.

This clonotype was found many times. This chain uses TRBV29-1 with TRBJ2-1; TRBD2 aligns across 10 bases. Germline CDR1 SQVTM, CDR2 ANQGSEA. This CDR3 region has 12 residues. J lost 9 bases, V lost 4 bases, and 3 bases had no gene match. The CDR3 region has the DNA TGCAGCGTTGGGCCTAGCGGGAGTGAGCAGTTCTTC. Its translation: CSVGPSGSEQFF.

This clonotype was counted at least ten times. The genes are TRBV6-2 or TRBV6-3 and TRBJ2-7, with D possibly being TRBD2 (5 bases). CDR1 and CDR2 from the germline V gene are MNHEY and SVGEGT. This CDR3 contains 12 residues. The ends were cut back, 1 base at V and 5 bases at J, with 6 bases in the middle. CDR3 loop: CASSYFGDEQYF. DNA of the CDR3: TGTGCCAGCAGTTACTTCGGGGACGAGCAGTACTTC.

This clonotype was detected ten times or more. The gene calls are TRBV5-1 and TRBJ1-3, with D possibly matching TRBD1 (6 bases). CDR1 is SGHRS, CDR2 YFSETQ, per germline. With 4 bases removed from V and 1 base from J, the gap between germline ends came to 12 bases. This CDR3 region has 15 residues. CDR3 coding DNA: TGCGCCAGCAGCAGGAACAGGGAGTCTGGAAACACCATATATTTT. Its protein is CASSRNRESGNTIYF.

This clonotype occurred many times. V gene TRBV27 combines with J gene TRBJ2-3; D may correspond to TRBD1 or TRBD2 (5 bases each). V lost 4 bases and J lost 0, with 14 bases in between. This CDR3 comprises 16 residues. CDR1 MNHEY and CDR2 SMNVEV come from the germline V gene (reference sequence). CDR3 DNA: TGTGCCAGCAGTTCAGTCGGTTGGGACAGCACAGATACGCAGTATTTT. It translates to CASSSVGWDSTDTQYF.

Remarks on this clonotype: This CDR3 fails to terminate in the conserved phenylalanine or tryptophan, so it likely reflects a read error. V usage is TRBV5-5 and J usage is TRBJ2-7, with TRBD2 identical over 10 bases. The CDR3 has 14 residues. Looked up from germline, CDR1 is SGHKS and CDR2 is YYEKEE (reference sequence). Losses at the gene ends were 3 bases for V and 5 bases for J; bases not matched to a gene: 5. CDR3 residues: CASSSLAGDHEQYY. The CDR3 coding sequence is TGTGCCAGCAGCTCTCTAGCGGGAGATCACGAGCAGTACTAC.

There are many counts of this clonotype. The chain couples TRBV5-6 to TRBJ2-1; D possibly corresponds to TRBD1 (6 bases). V lost 4 bases and J 1 base, leaving 15 bases between the germline ends. Germline CDR1 and CDR2: SGHDT and YYEEEE. This CDR3 spans 16 amino acids. The DNA for the CDR3 is TGTGCCAGCAGCGACCGATGGACAGAGTCCTACAATGAGCAGTTCTTC. Residues: CASSDRWTESYNEQFF.

This clonotype was counted ten times or more. V is TRBV29-1 and J is TRBJ2-1, with D unclear. CDR1 SQVTM and CDR2 ANQGSEA come from the germline V gene. The V end was cut by 3 bases, the J end by 0 bases, with 6 bases between. This CDR3 is 13 amino acids long. The CDR3 sequence is CSVDSSSYNEQFF. As DNA, the CDR3 is TGCAGCGTTGACTCGAGCTCCTACAATGAGCAGTTCTTC.

In its sample, this clonotype was seen many times. The CDR3 loop reads CASSFGDYEQYF. CDR3 coding DNA: TGCGCCAGCAGCTTCGGGGACTACGAGCAGTACTTC. The V gene is TRBV5-1, the J gene TRBJ2-7; D possibly corresponds to TRBD2 (5 bases). Looked up from germline, CDR1 is SGHRS and CDR2 is YFSETQ. V dropped 2 bases and J dropped 3 bases, with 6 bases sitting between them. The CDR3 totals 12 residues.

This clonotype was found a few times. The J gene is TRBJ1-1, the V gene TRBV12-3 or TRBV12-4, with unresolved D. The CDR3 has 12 residues. The V end lost 8 bases, the J end lost 0 bases, and 7 bases lay between the germline ends. The CDR3 bases are TGTGCCAGCGGACGGTTGAACACTGAAGCTTTCTTT. Its protein product is CASGRLNTEAFF.

This clonotype showed up many times. The genes are TRBV11-1 and TRBJ2-1; 16 bases map to TRBD2. The CDR3 extends over 20 amino acids. V lost 4 bases and J lost 0; bases outside the gene matches: 9. Germline loops: CDR1 SGHAT, CDR2 FQDESV (reference sequence). CDR3 amino acids: CASSSVGTSGRAGSYNEQFF. DNA for the CDR3: TGTGCCAGCAGCTCAGTCGGGACTAGCGGGAGGGCGGGCTCCTACAATGAGCAGTTCTTC.

This clonotype occurred many times. The V and J genes are TRBV6-2 or TRBV6-3 and TRBJ1-1; 7 bases fit TRBD1. Germline assignment: CDR1 MNHEY and CDR2 SVGEGT. CDR3 length equals 13 residues. V dropped 6 bases and J dropped 5; count of bases not matched to a gene: 6. CDR3 bases: TGTGCCAGCAGCCTCCCGGACAGGACTGAAGCTTTCTTT. It is translated as CASSLPDRTEAFF.

This clonotype was observed a handful of times. This chain connects TRBV12-3 or TRBV12-4 to TRBJ2-6; TRBD2 matches at 8 bases. J lost 3 bases, V lost 3 bases, and 7 bases had no gene match. This CDR3 has 17 residues. The CDR3 bases are TGTGCCAGCAGTTTTGAGGAGGGACTAGGTGGGGCCAACGTCCTGACTTTC. Its protein product is CASSFEEGLGGANVLTF.

Note on this clonotype: An end of the junction differs from the germline gene, which may be a read error. The chain carries TRBV7-2 and TRBJ2-4; tentatively, D is TRBD2 (5 bases). CDR3 length: 16 residues. Germline V gives CDR1 SGHTA, CDR2 FQGNSA. Written as DNA, the CDR3 is TGTGCCAGCAGCTTGATCCGGCAGCTAGCCAAAAACAGTCAGTACTTC. Residues: CASSLIRQLAKNSQYF.

The chain recombines TRBV5-1 with TRBJ2-7, with no clear D. The CDR3 consists of 15 residues. The germline V gene encodes CDR1 SGHRS and CDR2 YFSETQ. V was trimmed by 2 bases and J by 4 bases, leaving 16 bases between them. In nucleotides, the CDR3 is TGCGCCAGCAGCTTCACCTTGGGCACTGGGTACGAGCAGTACTTC. Translated: CASSFTLGTGYEQYF.